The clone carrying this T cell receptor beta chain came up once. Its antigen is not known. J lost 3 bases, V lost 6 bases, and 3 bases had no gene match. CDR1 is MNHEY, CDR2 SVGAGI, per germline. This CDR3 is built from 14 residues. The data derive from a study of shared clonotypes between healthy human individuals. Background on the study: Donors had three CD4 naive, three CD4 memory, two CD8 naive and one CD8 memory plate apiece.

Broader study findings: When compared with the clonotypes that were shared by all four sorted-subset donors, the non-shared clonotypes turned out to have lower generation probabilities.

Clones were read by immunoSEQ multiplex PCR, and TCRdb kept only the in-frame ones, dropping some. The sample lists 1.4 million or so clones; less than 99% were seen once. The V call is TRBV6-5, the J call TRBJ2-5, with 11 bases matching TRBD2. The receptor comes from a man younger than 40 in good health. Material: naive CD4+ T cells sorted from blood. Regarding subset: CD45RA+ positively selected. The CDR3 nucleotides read TGTGCCAGCAGAGCTAGCGGGAGGAAAGAGACCCAGTACTTC. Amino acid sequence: CASRASGRKETQYF.